The 6 T cell receptor beta chains given below trace back to one sample, sequenced in a study of T cells after posttransplantation cyclophosphamide. TCRdb keeps only in-frame clones here, not all; method: immunoSEQ multiplex PCR. The repertoire holds 66,000 or so clones, with roughly 95% as singletons. The sequencing input was PBMCs. The receptors stem from a woman aged 25 to 45 in good health and a related stem cell transplant donor.

The gene calls are TRBV4-2 and TRBJ2-1, with a weak D call TRBD1 (5 bases). V lost 0 bases, J lost 7 bases, and 13 bases lay in between. CDR1 is LGHNA, CDR2 YNFKEQ, per germline. This CDR3 comprises 15 residues. The chain's CDR3 is CASSQETRASNEQFF. In DNA form, the CDR3 reads TGTGCCAGCAGCCAAGAGACCAGGGCAAGTAATGAGCAGTTCTTC.

This chain joins TRBV7-9 and TRBJ2-7; D not resolved. V gave up 1 base and J gave up 3 bases, with 7 bases separating them. CDR1 is SEHNR and CDR2 is FQNEAQ in the germline V gene (reference sequence). The CDR3 covers 13 residues. The CDR3: CASSLGQVYEQYF. DNA of the CDR3: TGTGCCAGCAGCTTAGGGCAAGTCTACGAGCAGTACTTC.

As for this clone: An end of the junction does not agree with germline; a read error may underlie this. CDR3 nucleotides: TGCGCCAGCAGAATCGGACAGGGCAAGGACTTC. It specifies CASRIGQGKDF. V is TRBV10-1 and J is TRBJ2-7; 8 bases agree with TRBD1. CDR1 WNHNN and CDR2 SYGVQD come from the germline V gene (reference sequence). The CDR3 length is 11 residues.

The chain recombines TRBV7-2 with TRBJ1-2, with TRBD1 as a possible D gene (6 bases). Trimming took off 2 bases at V and 4 bases at J, with 14 bases between the two ends. CDR1 and CDR2 from the germline V gene are SGHTA and FQGNSA. The CDR3 covers 15 residues. The CDR3 protein is CASSLLVGGAYGYTF. In DNA form, the CDR3 reads TGTGCCAGCAGCTTACTCGTCGGGGGGGCCTATGGCTACACCTTC.

The rearrangement joins TRBV4-3 to TRBJ1-2; no firm D call. The CDR3 runs 15 residues. Trimming removed 0 bases from V and 4 bases from J, with 12 bases in between. Germline V gives CDR1 LGHNA, CDR2 YSLEER. Here the CDR3 DNA reads TGCGCCAGCAGCCAAGAGTTCCAGGAAATCTATGGCTACACCTTC. This translates into CASSQEFQEIYGYTF.

The chain recombines TRBV19 with TRBJ1-5; TRBD1 matches at 7 bases. The junction had 3 bases not matched to a gene; V was cut back by 5 bases and J by 5 bases. Germline loops: CDR1 LNHDA, CDR2 SQIVND (reference sequence). The CDR3 totals 13 residues. For the CDR3, the DNA is TGTGCCAGTAGTCCTGACAGGGATCAGCCCCAGCATTTT. It encodes CASSPDRDQPQHF. Filled out from reference TRBV19 and TRBJ1-5, the complete variable domain reads DGGITQSPKYLFRKEGQNVTLSCEQNLNHDAMYWYRQDPGQGLRLIYYSQIVNDFQKGDIAEGYSVSREKKESFPLTVTSAQKNPTAFYLCASSPDRDQPQHFGDGTRLSIL.